This T cell receptor (beta chain) was observed in a study of CD8+CD57+ T cells in acquired aplastic anemia. Regarding the study as a whole: Patients and controls shared 25 to 35 CD8+ CDR3 sequences, highly expressed in patients. Statistical testing detected no significant gap in CD8+ Simpson's diversity between patients and controls.

As regards this clonotype: Its antigen is still unknown.

Using genomic DNA as the template, TCR beta VDJ and CDR3 profiling was carried out. TCRdb re-derived calls from the reads in MiXCR, one entry per CDR3 protein. The profile shows around 170,000 distinct CDR3 sequences, approximately 48% of them singletons. Sequencing was done on patients that had shown CD8+CD57+ cell expansion by flow cytometry. All patients had severe acquired aplastic anemia. No therapy was given to patients before blood sampling. Trimming left V 7 bases short and J 7 bases short, with 20 bases between. The germline V gene has CDR1 SQVTM and CDR2 ANQGSEA. CDR3 length equals 14 residues.

The receptor comes from a human donor with aplastic anemia. What was sequenced was sorted CD4+, CD8+, or CD8+CD57+ T cells (not recorded which) from PBMCs. The chain is built from TRBV29-1 and TRBJ2-1; weak D call: TRBD2 (6 bases). The CDR3 nucleotides read TGCAGCGGCTCCGGGAGTGCAGAGCGGAATGAGCAGTTCTTC. Its translation: CSGSGSAERNEQFF.